The 2 T cell receptor beta chains given below trace back to one sample, sequenced in a study of cytomegalovirus exposure and HLA in healthy donors. The PCR employed 60 Vbeta primers together with 13 Jbeta primers. Sequenced by immunoSEQ multiplex PCR; TCRdb stores in-frame clones only, minus some. In the table there are about 120,000 clones, roughly 9% of which are singletons. The sample was PBMCs. These receptors were taken from a woman aged 40 to 50 in good health and CMV-seropositive.

This clone was counted only a few times. The chain employs TRBV27 and TRBJ2-2; TRBD1 aligns across 10 bases. The CDR3 has 17 residues. Germline loops: CDR1 MNHEY, CDR2 SMNVEV (reference sequence). V was clipped by 4 bases and J by 5 bases; unmatched bases: 10. The CDR3 nucleotides are TGTGCCAGCAGTTCCCGACCCGACAGGGGGCGGACCGGGGAGCTGTTTTTT. Translated, it gives CASSSRPDRGRTGELFF.

The V gene is TRBV6-6, the J gene TRBJ1-1; 8 bases align to TRBD1. V gave up 6 bases and J gave up 1 base; unmatched junction bases: 7. CDR3 length: 15 residues. Germline CDR1 is MNHNY and CDR2 is SVGAGI (reference sequence). The DNA for the CDR3 is TGTGCCAGCAGCCCTCGACAGGGGAGGAACACTGAAGCTTTCTTT. Its protein product is CASSPRQGRNTEAFF.